This TCR beta chain was found in a study of blood T cell repertoires in COVID-19. This table comes from immunoSEQ multiplex PCR, and its TCRdb copy is limited to in-frame clones, with some not included. The sample yields 450,000 to 600,000 clones, about 85% seen once. On this clone itself: The same CDR3 also results from other DNA sequences found in this sample.

Participants were aged roughly 18 to 95 years, lived in over 20 US areas, and enrolled virtually. This sequence was found in a woman younger than 30 who had recovered from COVID-19. Sequenced input: PBMCs or T cells enriched from blood (not recorded which).

For the CDR3, the DNA is TGTGCCAGCAGCTTAGGCAGGGAAGAGACCCAGTACTTC. It specifies CASSLGREETQYF. The V call is TRBV11-2, the J call TRBJ2-5, with a tentative D call TRBD1 (5 bases). Looked up from germline, CDR1 is SGHAT and CDR2 is FQNNGV. V lost 1 base and J lost 3, with 6 bases in between. This CDR3 contains 13 residues.